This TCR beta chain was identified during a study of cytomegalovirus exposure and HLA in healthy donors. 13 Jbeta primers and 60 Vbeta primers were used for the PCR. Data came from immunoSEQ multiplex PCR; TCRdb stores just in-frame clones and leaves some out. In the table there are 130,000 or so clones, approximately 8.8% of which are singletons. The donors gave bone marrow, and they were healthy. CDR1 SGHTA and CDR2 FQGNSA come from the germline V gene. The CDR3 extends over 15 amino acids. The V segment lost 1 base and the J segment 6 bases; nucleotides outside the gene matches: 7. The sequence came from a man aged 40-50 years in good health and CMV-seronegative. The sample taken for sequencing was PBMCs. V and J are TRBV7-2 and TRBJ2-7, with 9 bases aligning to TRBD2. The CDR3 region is CASSLETSGPVEQYF. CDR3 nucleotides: TGTGCCAGCAGCTTAGAGACTAGCGGTCCGGTCGAGCAGTACTTC.